This T cell receptor (beta chain) is from a study of molecular identifiers for immune sequencing clone quantification. TCRdb fed the PCR reads into MiXCR, producing one record per CDR3 protein. This table holds approximately 680,000 distinct CDR3 sequences, 25% found once. In this sample, this clonotype turned up many times. Germline CDR1 and CDR2: SGDLS and YYNGEE. The ends were cut back, 0 bases at V and 3 bases at J, with 10 bases in the middle. The CDR3 spans 14 residues. What was sequenced was naive CD8+ T cells from blood, with Jurkat cell RNA spiked in. As for subset: FACS-sorted CD8+CD4-CCR7+CD45RA+ naive T cells. The clonotype comes from a human donor in good health. Some libraries in this study had Jurkat cell RNA spiked in. The V and J genes are TRBV9 and TRBJ2-7, with a possible D match to TRBD2 (6 bases). The CDR3 DNA sequence: TGTGCCAGCAGCGTAGGTCCTAGCGACTACGAGCAGTACTTC. As protein: CASSVGPSDYEQYF. Full variable domain (rest looked up from reference TRBV9 and TRBJ2-7): DSGVTQTPKHLITATGQRVTLRCSPRSGDLSVYWYQQSLDQGLQFLIQYYNGEERAKGNILERFSAQQFPDLHSELNLSSLELGDSALYFCASSVGPSDYEQYFGPGTRLTVT.